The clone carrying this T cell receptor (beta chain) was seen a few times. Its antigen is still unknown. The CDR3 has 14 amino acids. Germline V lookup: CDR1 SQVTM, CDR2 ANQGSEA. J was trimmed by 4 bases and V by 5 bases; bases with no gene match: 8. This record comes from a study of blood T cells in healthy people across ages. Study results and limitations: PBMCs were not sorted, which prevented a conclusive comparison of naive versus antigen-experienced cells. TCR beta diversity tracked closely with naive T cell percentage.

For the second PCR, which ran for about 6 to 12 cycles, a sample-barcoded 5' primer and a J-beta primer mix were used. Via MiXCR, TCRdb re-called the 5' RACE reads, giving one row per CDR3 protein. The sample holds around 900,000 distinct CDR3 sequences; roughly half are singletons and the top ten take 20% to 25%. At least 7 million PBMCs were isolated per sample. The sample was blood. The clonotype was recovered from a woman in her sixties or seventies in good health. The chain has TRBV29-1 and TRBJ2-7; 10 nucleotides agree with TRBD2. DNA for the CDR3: TGCAGCGTTCTTCGAGCGGGAGGGCCGTACGAGCAGTACTTC. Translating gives CSVLRAGGPYEQYF.